The rows below give T cell receptor beta chains drawn from one sample of a study of shared clonotypes between healthy human individuals. The data were produced by immunoSEQ multiplex PCR, yet TCRdb's version contains in-frame clones alone and is incomplete. The table includes roughly 510,000 clones, almost 80% detected once. Source material: PBMCs. These TCRs come from a woman between 40 and 55 years old in good health. Some clones in this sample may be carry-over from other donors' samples. The CDR3 runs from the conserved cysteine through the conserved F or W. The order of the fields is J gene, D gene, CDR3 length, clone size, V gene, CDR3 protein, CDR3 DNA. A D gene is named only where the DNA matches it firmly. Some rows have no size entry. The others give once, few or many, or a class for an expanded clone.

J gene: TRBJ2-7
D gene: TRBD2
CDR3 length: 16
clone size: once
V gene: TRBV9
CDR3 protein: CASSPGGGLAGYEQYF
CDR3 DNA: TGTGCCAGCAGCCCGGGGGGGGGACTAGCGGGATACGAGCAGTACTTC

J gene: TRBJ1-5
D gene: NA
CDR3 length: 15
clone size: few
V gene: TRBV11-2
CDR3 protein: CASSPGGQFNQPQHF
CDR3 DNA: TGTGCCAGCAGCCCAGGAGGACAGTTTAATCAGCCCCAGCATTTT

J gene: TRBJ1-2
D gene: NA
CDR3 length: 12
clone size: NA
V gene: TRBV7-9
CDR3 protein: CASSLPRGGYTF
CDR3 DNA: TGTGCCAGCAGCTTACCGCGAGGCGGCTACACCTTC

J gene: TRBJ1-1
D gene: NA
CDR3 length: 10
clone size: NA
V gene: TRBV6-6
CDR3 protein: CASRRTEAFF
CDR3 DNA: TGTGCCAGCAGAAGGACTGAAGCTTTCTTT

J gene: TRBJ2-1
D gene: NA
CDR3 length: 14
clone size: NA
V gene: TRBV30
CDR3 protein: CAWSTGLGYNEQFF
CDR3 DNA: TGTGCCTGGAGTACAGGGTTGGGCTACAATGAGCAGTTCTTC

J gene: TRBJ2-2
D gene: NA
CDR3 length: 14
clone size: NA
V gene: TRBV5-1
CDR3 protein: CASSPRSNTGELFF
CDR3 DNA: TGCGCCAGCAGCCCAAGATCGAACACCGGGGAGCTGTTTTTT

J gene: TRBJ2-7
D gene: NA
CDR3 length: 11
clone size: once
V gene: TRBV29-1
CDR3 protein: CSVDVGYEQYF
CDR3 DNA: TGCAGCGTTGACGTCGGGTACGAGCAGTACTTC

J gene: TRBJ2-7
D gene: TRBD1
CDR3 length: 13
clone size: few
V gene: TRBV27
CDR3 protein: CASRGTGTYEQYF
CDR3 DNA: TGTGCCAGCAGGGGGACAGGAACCTACGAGCAGTACTTC

J gene: TRBJ2-3
D gene: TRBD2
CDR3 length: 19
clone size: NA
V gene: TRBV7-2
CDR3 protein: CASSSNHRLATSRWDTQYF
CDR3 DNA: TGTGCCAGCAGCTCTAATCATAGACTAGCGACCTCGAGATGGGATACGCAGTATTTT

J gene: TRBJ2-7
D gene: NA
CDR3 length: 14
clone size: NA
V gene: TRBV7-6
CDR3 protein: CASSFRDTSYEQYF
CDR3 DNA: TGTGCCAGCAGCTTCCGGGACACCTCCTACGAGCAGTACTTC

J gene: TRBJ2-7
D gene: TRBD2
CDR3 length: 14
clone size: few
V gene: TRBV7-2
CDR3 protein: CASRLAGDSYEQYF
CDR3 DNA: TGTGCCAGCAGGCTAGCGGGAGACTCCTACGAGCAGTACTTC

J gene: TRBJ2-3
D gene: TRBD1
CDR3 length: 14
clone size: once
V gene: TRBV6-1
CDR3 protein: CASSEGRQGHTQYF
CDR3 DNA: TGTGCCAGCAGTGAAGGACGACAGGGGCATACGCAGTATTTT

J gene: TRBJ2-7
D gene: TRBD1
CDR3 length: 13
clone size: NA
V gene: TRBV6-5
CDR3 protein: CASEGTGGYEQYF
CDR3 DNA: TGTGCCTCTGAGGGGACAGGGGGTTACGAGCAGTACTTC

J gene: TRBJ2-1
D gene: TRBD2
CDR3 length: 15
clone size: NA
V gene: TRBV5-1
CDR3 protein: CASSPTSGGYNEQFF
CDR3 DNA: TGCGCCAGCAGCCCGACTAGCGGGGGCTACAATGAGCAGTTCTTC

J gene: TRBJ1-4
D gene: NA
CDR3 length: 14
clone size: NA
V gene: TRBV29-1
CDR3 protein: CSVETRAPNEKLFF
CDR3 DNA: TGCAGCGTTGAGACCAGGGCTCCTAATGAAAAACTGTTTTTT

J gene: TRBJ2-1
D gene: NA
CDR3 length: 14
clone size: NA
V gene: TRBV4-2
CDR3 protein: CASSEQSSYNEQFF
CDR3 DNA: TGTGCCAGCAGCGAACAGAGCTCCTACAATGAGCAGTTCTTC

J gene: TRBJ1-4
D gene: NA
CDR3 length: 18
clone size: many
V gene: TRBV19
CDR3 protein: CASTRISGGGSGNEKLFF
CDR3 DNA: TGTGCCAGTACCCGTATTTCGGGGGGCGGATCTGGTAATGAAAAACTGTTTTTT

J gene: TRBJ2-3
D gene: TRBD2
CDR3 length: 19
clone size: NA
V gene: TRBV28
CDR3 protein: CASSLFLSPTGGSTDTQYF
CDR3 DNA: TGTGCCAGCAGTTTGTTTCTCTCTCCTACGGGAGGAAGTACAGATACGCAGTATTTT

J gene: TRBJ1-2
D gene: NA
CDR3 length: 14
clone size: few
V gene: TRBV28
CDR3 protein: CASSLHVANYGYTF
CDR3 DNA: TGTGCCAGCAGCCTTCATGTAGCTAACTATGGCTACACCTTC

J gene: TRBJ1-6
D gene: NA
CDR3 length: 14
clone size: NA
V gene: TRBV5-1
CDR3 protein: CASSLTGEDSPLHF
CDR3 DNA: TGCGCCAGCAGCTTGACAGGAGAAGATTCACCCCTCCACTTT

J gene: TRBJ2-3
D gene: TRBD2
CDR3 length: 15
clone size: few
V gene: TRBV9
CDR3 protein: CASSRLAGPGDTQYF
CDR3 DNA: TGTGCCAGCAGCCGACTAGCGGGACCGGGCGATACGCAGTATTTT

J gene: TRBJ2-5
D gene: TRBD2
CDR3 length: 17
clone size: NA
V gene: TRBV9
CDR3 protein: CASSVGGTSGLQETQYF
CDR3 DNA: TGTGCCAGCAGCGTAGGGGGGACTAGCGGACTACAAGAGACCCAGTACTTC

J gene: TRBJ2-3
D gene: NA
CDR3 length: 14
clone size: NA
V gene: TRBV9
CDR3 protein: CASTRGPNTDTQYF
CDR3 DNA: TGTGCCAGCACGCGCGGGCCCAACACAGATACGCAGTATTTT

J gene: TRBJ2-7
D gene: TRBD2
CDR3 length: 15
clone size: NA
V gene: TRBV7-2
CDR3 protein: CASSASGMVSYEQYF
CDR3 DNA: TGTGCCAGCAGCGCGAGCGGGATGGTCTCCTACGAGCAGTACTTC

J gene: TRBJ1-4
D gene: NA
CDR3 length: 14
clone size: NA
V gene: TRBV18
CDR3 protein: CASSPLGISEKLFF
CDR3 DNA: TGTGCCAGCTCACCACTTGGGATATCCGAAAAACTGTTTTTT

J gene: TRBJ2-2
D gene: TRBD2
CDR3 length: 17
clone size: once
V gene: TRBV7-2
CDR3 protein: CASSSRLAGVPTGELFF
CDR3 DNA: TGTGCCAGCAGCAGCAGACTAGCGGGAGTGCCCACCGGGGAGCTGTTTTTT

J gene: TRBJ1-1
D gene: NA
CDR3 length: 13
clone size: few
V gene: TRBV30
CDR3 protein: CAWSVQVGAGAFF
CDR3 DNA: TGTGCCTGGAGTGTACAAGTGGGGGCTGGAGCTTTCTTT

J gene: TRBJ1-2
D gene: NA
CDR3 length: 14
clone size: NA
V gene: TRBV7-2
CDR3 protein: CASRVESYTYRYTF
CDR3 DNA: TGTGCCAGTCGCGTAGAAAGTTACACCTATCGCTACACCTTC